This TCR beta chain was identified during a study of blood T cell repertoires in COVID-19. Study-wide context: PBMCs, B-cell-depleted T cells, or T cells were the source of the cDNA or gDNA that made up the material.

Germline V gene sequence: CDR1 SNHLY, CDR2 FYNNEI. V shed 3 bases and J shed 7 bases, with 12 bases lying between them. The CDR3 spans 13 residues. Original data processing: Cell counts per sample came from amplifying reference gene primers. TCRdb keeps only in-frame clones here, not all; method: immunoSEQ multiplex PCR. The V and J calls and clone size were taken over from that table, and D and trimming were inferred from the DNA. The sample records about 190,000 clones, approximately 82% being singletons. The rearrangement uses TRBV2 and TRBJ1-2, with TRBD1 as a possible D gene (6 bases). The sample consisted of peripheral blood. The TCR originated in a man between 50 and 59 years old with active or convalescent COVID-19. CDR3 nucleotide sequence: TGTGCCAGCAGTGAGGCAGGGGCGGGTGGCTACACCTTC. It encodes CASSEAGAGGYTF.